This TCR beta chain was documented in a study of CD4 T cells in relation to SARS-CoV-2 and coronaviruses. Across the study: ViraFEST: approximately 10-day antigen culture of PBMCs, then TCR beta CDR3 sequencing. The negative reference was HIV-1 Nef peptide pool or peptide-free culture.

Before the COVID-19 pandemic, during about 2011-2019, CD4+ T cells were taken from unexposed donors. CD4+ T cells were isolated from the cells after about nine days of culture. As to this clone: Its antigen is still unknown.

Method: immunoSEQ multiplex PCR; TCRdb's copy keeps in-frame clones and lacks some. The sample lists under 20,000 clones, roughly 80% occurring once. CDR3 length: 17 residues. Germline trimming cut 0 bases from V and 4 bases from J; bases unmatched to any gene: 8. Per germline, CDR1 LGHNA and CDR2 YNFKEQ. Study observations and caveats: Crossreactive clones expanded significantly less to SARS-CoV-2 than monoreactive clones.

The source of this sequence is a human donor in good health. The rearrangement uses TRBV4-2 and TRBJ2-5, with 10 bases aligning to TRBD2. The sequencing input was CD4+ T cells from PBMCs, cultured in vitro. CDR3 loop: CASSQERPSGRGETQYF. In nucleotides, the CDR3 is TGTGCCAGCAGCCAAGAACGGCCCAGCGGGAGGGGAGAGACCCAGTACTTC.